One and the same sample provided the 21 T cell receptor beta chains below, sequenced in a study of T cell repertoires in cytomegalovirus infection. Via MiXCR, TCRdb re-called the reads, giving one row per CDR3 protein. In the table there are approximately 290,000 distinct CDR3 sequences, roughly 24% of which are singletons. The sample was PBMCs. The receptors come from a human donor in good health (CMV status not recorded). Some clones in this sample may be carry-over from other donors' samples.

In its sample, this clonotype was seen many times. The chain joins TRBV7-2 to TRBJ2-7, with 11 bases that match TRBD2. From germline, CDR1 is SGHTA and CDR2 FQGNSA. Trimming took 5 bases from V and 0 from J; bases not matched to a gene: 3. This CDR3 is built from 15 residues. Written as DNA, the CDR3 is TGTGCCAGCAGCGCCACTAGCGGGAGCTCCTACGAGCAGTACTTC. It yields the protein CASSATSGSSYEQYF.

V and J are TRBV7-2 and TRBJ2-1, with D possibly matching TRBD1 (6 bases). Between the trimmed V and J ends, which lost 6 bases and 2 bases, there was a span of 11 bases. The CDR3 loop spans 14 amino acids. CDR1 is SGHTA and CDR2 is FQGNSA in the germline V gene. The CDR3, as DNA: TGTGCCAGCAGTCTCGGACAGCCCTACAATGAGCAGTTCTTC. This encodes CASSLGQPYNEQFF.

This clonotype has a count of ten or more. This sequence joins TRBV7-8 and TRBJ2-3; a weak D match, TRBD2 (6 bases). CDR1 is SGHVS and CDR2 is FQNEAQ in the germline V gene. Trimming shortened V by 5 bases and J by 6 bases, and 12 bases separated the two germline ends. The CDR3 totals 13 residues. The CDR3 spells CASSLGTFDTQYF. The CDR3 coding sequence is TGTGCCAGCAGCCTCGGGACTTTTGATACGCAGTATTTT.

The chain combines TRBV6-1 with TRBJ2-1, with D perhaps matching TRBD1 (5 bases). Trimming shortened V by 2 bases and J by 7 bases, and 12 bases separated the two germline ends. This CDR3 region has 14 residues. CDR1 is MNHNS, CDR2 SASEGT, per germline. The CDR3 reads CASSEQGLRNEQFF. For the CDR3, the DNA is TGTGCCAGCAGTGAACAGGGCCTGAGGAATGAGCAGTTCTTC.

In its sample, this clonotype was seen a few times. The V call is TRBV25-1, the J call TRBJ2-5; D remains unclear. The CDR3 consists of 16 residues. Germline CDR1 reads MGHDK; CDR2 reads SYGVNS. Trimming removed 2 bases from V and 4 bases from J, with 17 bases in between. The CDR3 sequence is CASSENRVGVSETQYF. The CDR3 DNA reads TGTGCCAGCAGTGAAAATAGGGTAGGAGTTTCAGAGACCCAGTACTTC. The full variable domain, completed using reference TRBV25-1 and TRBJ2-5, is EADIYQTPRYLVIGTGKKITLECSQTMGHDKMYWYQQDPGMELHLIHYSYGVNSTEKGDLSSESTVSRIRTEHFPLTLESARPSHTSQYLCASSENRVGVSETQYFGPGTRLLVL.

This clonotype was seen many times. CDR3 region: CASVGGGTDTQYF. DNA for the CDR3: TGTGCCAGCGTCGGGGGTGGGACAGATACGCAGTATTTT. This chain links TRBV7-2 with TRBJ2-3; tentatively, D is TRBD2 (6 bases). The CDR3 loop spans 13 amino acids. CDR1 is SGHTA and CDR2 is FQGNSA in the germline V gene. V lost 8 bases to trimming and J lost 3 bases, with 12 bases between them. The full variable domain, with the rest looked up from reference TRBV7-2 and TRBJ2-3, is GAGVSQSPSNKVTEKGKDVELRCDPISGHTALYWYRQSLGQGLEFLIYFQGNSAPDKSGLPSDRFSAERTGGSVSTLTIQRTQQEDSAVYLCASVGGGTDTQYFGPGTRLTVL.

This clonotype was detected ten times or more. The chain links TRBV7-3 to TRBJ2-1; D is perhaps TRBD2 (5 bases). The CDR3 spans 13 residues. V gave up 2 bases and J gave up 8 bases, with 10 bases separating them. Germline V CDR1 and CDR2: SGHTA, FQGTGA. DNA for the CDR3: TGTGCCAGCAGCTTATTTACTAGTTATGAGCAGTTCTTC. It yields the protein CASSLFTSYEQFF.

This sequence joins TRBV5-1 and TRBJ2-5; the D is unclear. V was trimmed by 0 bases and J by 5 bases, leaving 11 bases between them. Germline-derived CDR1 and CDR2 are SGHRS and YFSETQ. CDR3 size: 14 residues. This CDR3 is CASSLAVSSETQYF. The CDR3 DNA sequence: TGCGCCAGCAGCTTGGCGGTGTCTTCGGAGACCCAGTACTTC.

This clonotype was observed at least ten times. Here the CDR3 reads CASSLVGNYEQYF. The DNA for the CDR3 is TGTGCCAGCAGCTTAGTTGGCAACTACGAGCAGTACTTC. V gene TRBV7-2 combines with J gene TRBJ2-7; D is unresolved. Deletions cut 1 base from V and 3 bases from J, with 7 bases between. The CDR3 is 13 amino acids. CDR1 and CDR2 (germline): SGHTA, FQGNSA. Full variable domain (outside the CDR3, taken from reference TRBV7-2 and TRBJ2-7): GAGVSQSPSNKVTEKGKDVELRCDPISGHTALYWYRQSLGQGLEFLIYFQGNSAPDKSGLPSDRFSAERTGGSVSTLTIQRTQQEDSAVYLCASSLVGNYEQYFGPGTRLTVT.

This chain links TRBV18 with TRBJ2-7, with TRBD1 identical over 7 bases. Germline V lookup: CDR1 KGHSH, CDR2 LQKENI. V lost 6 bases, J lost 3 bases, and 5 bases stayed unmatched. The length of the CDR3 is 13 residues. This CDR3 reads CASSDGDSYEQYF. In DNA form, the CDR3 reads TGTGCCAGCTCGGACGGGGACAGCTACGAGCAGTACTTC.

The V call is TRBV5-1, the J call TRBJ2-3; D not certain. CDR3 size: 14 residues. Germline CDR1 is SGHRS and CDR2 is YFSETQ. V was shortened by 1 base and J by 4 bases, with 10 bases between the two germline ends. The CDR3 nucleotides read TGCGCCAGCAGCTTGTCGCCGCAGGCAGATACGCAGTATTTT. Encoded protein: CASSLSPQADTQYF.

V gene TRBV12-3 or TRBV12-4 combines with J gene TRBJ1-2, with D unclear. The V gene lost 2 bases and the J gene lost 4 bases, with 8 bases spanning the gap. The CDR3 totals 13 residues. CDR3 DNA: TGTGCCAGCAGTTTACGGCTGAGCTATGGCTACACCTTC. It yields the protein CASSLRLSYGYTF.

V and J are TRBV29-1 and TRBJ2-7; 7 bases match TRBD2. From germline, CDR1 is SQVTM and CDR2 ANQGSEA. The CDR3 extends over 13 amino acids. J gave up 4 bases and V 0 bases, and 3 bases lay outside the gene matches. The CDR3 reads CSVEETSPYEQYF. CDR3 nucleotides: TGCAGCGTTGAAGAGACTAGCCCGTACGAGCAGTACTTC.

This chain connects TRBV6-2 or TRBV6-3 to TRBJ2-2; D uncertain. V shed 2 bases and J shed 6 bases, with 13 bases lying between them. The length of the CDR3 is 15 residues. From germline, CDR1 is MNHEY and CDR2 SVGEGT. The DNA of the CDR3 is TGTGCCAGCAGTTACGGGTCGAGTACCCCCGGGGAGCTGTTTTTT. Protein: CASSYGSSTPGELFF.

This clonotype was detected a few times. This sequence joins TRBV7-9 and TRBJ2-1, with a weak D call TRBD2 (7 bases). Trimming stripped 5 bases from V and 5 bases from J, with 19 bases between. Germline V CDR1 and CDR2: SEHNR, FQNEAQ (reference sequence). This CDR3 is 16 amino acids long. As DNA, the CDR3 is TGTGCCAGCAGCATTGCCCCCGGGCGGGGGCACAATGAGCAGTTCTTC. Its protein is CASSIAPGRGHNEQFF. Filled out from reference TRBV7-9 and TRBJ2-1, the complete variable domain reads DTGVSQNPRHKITKRGQNVTFRCDPISEHNRLYWYRQTLGQGPEFLTYFQNEAQLEKSRLLSDRFSAERPKGSFSTLEIQRTEQGDSAMYLCASSIAPGRGHNEQFFGPGTRLTVL.

V gene TRBV29-1 combines with J gene TRBJ2-3; D is ambiguous. Trimming removed 4 bases from V and 0 bases from J, with 11 bases in between. The CDR3 consists of 14 residues. CDR1 is SQVTM and CDR2 is ANQGSEA in the germline V gene. The chain's CDR3 is CSVGNSGSTDTQYF. The CDR3 nucleotides read TGCAGCGTTGGAAATTCTGGGAGCACAGATACGCAGTATTTT.

In its sample, this clonotype was seen a few times. In DNA form, the CDR3 reads TGTGCCAGCAAGCGACAGGGGGCGAATGAAAAACTGTTTTTT. The encoded protein is CASKRQGANEKLFF. The rearrangement joins TRBV28 to TRBJ1-4, with 10 bases fitting TRBD1. The CDR3 contains 14 residues. With V trimmed by 7 bases and J by 5 bases, 4 bases remained unmatched. The germline CDR1 and CDR2 sequences are MDHEN and SYDVKM.

This clonotype was picked up one time. V usage is TRBV11-2 and J usage is TRBJ1-3, with D uncertain. Germline lookup yields CDR1 SGHAT and CDR2 FQNNGV. CDR3 length equals 13 residues. Trimming cost V 3 bases and J 0 bases, with 3 bases left between them. For the CDR3, the DNA is TGTGCCAGCAGCTTTAGCTCTGGAAACACCATATATTTT. This codes for CASSFSSGNTIYF.

The CDR3 here is CASSVGQFWNTEAFF. The CDR3 nucleotides read TGTGCCAGCAGCGTAGGACAGTTTTGGAACACTGAAGCTTTCTTT. This chain connects TRBV7-9 to TRBJ1-1, with D perhaps TRBD1 (6 bases). The CDR3 length is 15 residues. The germline V gene encodes CDR1 SEHNR and CDR2 FQNEAQ (reference sequence). Trimming removed 5 bases from V and 1 base from J, with 14 bases in between.

This chain connects TRBV6-2 or TRBV6-3 to TRBJ2-1, with 12 positions matching TRBD2. Germline loops: CDR1 MNHEY, CDR2 SVGEGT. The CDR3 runs to 17 residues. With V trimmed by 5 bases and J by 6 bases, 11 bases remained unmatched. In nucleotides, the CDR3 is TGTGCCAGCAGTCTCAAATCTAGCGGGAGGGCCCCCAATGAGCAGTTCTTC. Protein product: CASSLKSSGRAPNEQFF.

This rearrangement joins TRBV7-2 to TRBJ1-5; D perhaps matches TRBD1 (6 bases). V dropped 2 bases and J dropped 5 bases, with 13 bases sitting between them. The germline gives CDR1 SGHTA, CDR2 FQGNSA. This CDR3 has 15 amino acids. CDR3 region: CASSLSRGRDQPQHF. DNA for the CDR3: TGTGCCAGCAGCTTAAGCAGGGGAAGGGATCAGCCCCAGCATTTT.